This TCR beta chain came from a study of OX40 agonist ivuxolimab in advanced cancers. Sequenced by immunoSEQ multiplex PCR; TCRdb stores in-frame clones only, minus some. The sample has about 34,000 clones; roughly four fifths are singletons. The CDR3 contains 15 residues. Germline values: CDR1 SSHAT, CDR2 FNYEAQ (reference sequence). Details on this clone: A junction boundary mismatches the germline segment, possibly from a read error.

The TCR comes from an adult with an advanced solid tumor such as melanoma, head and neck, liver or kidney cancer. Sequencing used CD4+ or CD8+ T cells sorted from blood, obtained in a trial of the OX40 agonist ivuxolimab. This chain connects TRBV7-7 to TRBJ2-1, with no clear D. This chain's CDR3 is CASSPKLGPNNEQFF. DNA of the CDR3: TGTGCTAGCAGCCCAAAACTCGGGCCTAACAATGAGCAGTTCTTC.